Following are 30 T cell receptor beta chains from one sample sequenced in a study of blood T cell repertoires in COVID-19. Clones were read by immunoSEQ multiplex PCR, and TCRdb kept only the in-frame ones, dropping some. The sample includes 85,000 to 100,000 clones, around 80% of them seen just once. Sequencing used peripheral blood. The receptors were sampled from a man in his fifties or sixties who had recovered from COVID-19.

The V and J genes are TRBV7-9 and TRBJ1-1, with D perhaps TRBD1 (6 bases). V was clipped by 5 bases and J by 4 bases, with 14 bases between them. CDR1 and CDR2 (germline): SEHNR, FQNEAQ (reference sequence). This CDR3 is 14 amino acids long. The DNA of the CDR3 is TGTGCCAGCAGCCGGGGGGCGCAGAGCACTGAAGCTTTCTTT. It yields the protein CASSRGAQSTEAFF.

This clone has only a few counts. V usage is TRBV5-1 and J usage is TRBJ2-7; the match to TRBD2 covers 7 bases. The CDR3 has 14 residues. J was trimmed by 2 bases and V by 5 bases; bases with no gene match: 7. Germline loops: CDR1 SGHRS, CDR2 YFSETQ. CDR3 DNA: TGCGCCAGCAGTCCAGGACTAGGGACCTACGAGCAGTACTTC. This translates into CASSPGLGTYEQYF.

This chain links TRBV6-6 with TRBJ1-2; D gene unclear. CDR1 and CDR2 (germline): MNHNY, SVGAGI (reference sequence). The CDR3 length is 14 residues. The V end lost 10 bases, the J end lost 2 bases, and 17 bases lay between the germline ends. CDR3: CATTHSRGNYGYTF. In DNA form, the CDR3 reads TGTGCCACCACCCACAGCCGGGGAAACTATGGCTACACCTTC.

The chain carries TRBV4-3 and TRBJ1-3; no definite D call. V shed 4 bases and J shed 0 bases, with 10 bases lying between them. The germline V gene encodes CDR1 LGHNA and CDR2 YSLEER. The CDR3 spans 15 residues. The CDR3 reads CASSPEATSGNTIYF. The CDR3 DNA is TGCGCCAGCAGCCCTGAGGCTACCTCTGGAAACACCATATATTTT.

CDR3 sequence: CASSQDKVTGGGVNYGYTF. Written as DNA, the CDR3 is TGTGCCAGCAGCCAAGATAAGGTGACAGGTGGGGGTGTTAACTATGGCTACACCTTC. The V gene is TRBV4-2, the J gene TRBJ1-2; D is perhaps TRBD1 (6 bases). Germline values: CDR1 LGHNA, CDR2 YNFKEQ. This CDR3 comprises 19 residues. The germline V and J ends were trimmed by 0 bases and 1 base, with 21 bases remaining between them.

A single count supports this clone. The chain joins TRBV7-3 to TRBJ2-7; 7 bases are a match to TRBD2. Trimming at V came to 0 bases and at J to 5 bases, leaving 7 bases not matched to a gene. Germline values: CDR1 SGHTA, CDR2 FQGTGA. This CDR3 contains 15 residues. CDR3 amino acids: CASSLTRTRGDEQYF. CDR3 sequence (DNA): TGTGCCAGCAGCTTAACAAGGACTAGAGGTGACGAGCAGTACTTC.

The gene calls are TRBV6-1 and TRBJ2-3, with 9 positions matching TRBD2. The germline gives CDR1 MNHNS, CDR2 SASEGT. The V gene end was trimmed by 3 bases and the J gene end by 4 bases; junction bases not matched to a gene: 2. CDR3 length equals 14 residues. CDR3 sequence reads: CASSELAGADTQYF. CDR3 nucleotide sequence: TGTGCCAGCAGTGAGTTAGCGGGGGCAGATACGCAGTATTTT.

This clone was observed once. V gene TRBV19 combines with J gene TRBJ2-7, with 10 bases that match TRBD1. The CDR3 is made up of 14 amino acids. Germline CDR1 LNHDA, CDR2 SQIVND (reference sequence). V shed 3 bases, J shed 4 bases, and the junction held 3 bases outside the gene matches. Here the CDR3 DNA reads TGTGCCAGTAGTATGGGGGACAGGGGATACGAGCAGTACTTC. Amino acids: CASSMGDRGYEQYF.

CDR3 sequence reads: CASRYLASGTYEQYF. CDR3 bases: TGTGCCAGCAGGTACTTGGCTAGCGGGACCTACGAGCAGTACTTC. The rearrangement uses TRBV21-1 and TRBJ2-7; the table's D call of TRBD2 was not tested on the DNA. TRBV21-1 is tagged as a pseudogene. The CDR3 extends over 15 amino acids.

The chain is built from TRBV7-2 and TRBJ2-7, with D possibly TRBD2 on 6 matching bases. The CDR3 is 14 amino acids. Germline values: CDR1 SGHTA, CDR2 FQGNSA. Trimming pared 3 bases from V and 0 bases from J, leaving 9 bases between. CDR3 amino acids: CASSLDYSSYEQYF. CDR3 nucleotide sequence: TGTGCCAGCAGCTTGGACTATAGCTCCTACGAGCAGTACTTC.

This chain joins TRBV4-1 and TRBJ2-3, with 7 bases identical to TRBD2. This CDR3 has 16 residues. J gave up 3 bases and V 0 bases, and 6 bases lay outside the gene matches. CDR1 is MGHRA and CDR2 is YSYEKL in the germline V gene. Written as DNA, the CDR3 is TGCGCCAGCAGCCAAGAGCCGGGACTAAGGACAGATACGCAGTATTTT. Its protein product is CASSQEPGLRTDTQYF.

The J gene is TRBJ2-7, the V gene TRBV7-2; 10 nucleotides line up with TRBD2. Trimming cost V 4 bases and J 0 bases; bases outside gene matches: 6. The CDR3 covers 16 residues. CDR1 is SGHTA, CDR2 FQGNSA, per germline. The CDR3 nucleotides are TGTGCCAGCAGCTACGGACTAGCGGAAAGCTCCTACGAGCAGTACTTC. Translating it yields CASSYGLAESSYEQYF.

The chain employs TRBV9 and TRBJ2-7; 10 bases agree with TRBD1. Unmatched junction bases numbered 6, after V lost 4 bases and J lost 2 bases. The CDR3 extends over 15 amino acids. Germline V gene sequence: CDR1 SGDLS, CDR2 YYNGEE. The CDR3 nucleotides read TGTGCCAGCAGCCCAGGTGGGACAGGGGCCTACGAGCAGTACTTC. This sequence encodes CASSPGGTGAYEQYF. Together with reference TRBV9 and TRBJ2-7, the CDR3 gives the full variable domain: DSGVTQTPKHLITATGQRVTLRCSPRSGDLSVYWYQQSLDQGLQFLIQYYNGEERAKGNILERFSAQQFPDLHSELNLSSLELGDSALYFCASSPGGTGAYEQYFGPGTRLTVT.

This clone was detected only a few times. Other DNA sequences from this sample encode an identical CDR3 as well. The J gene is TRBJ1-5, the V gene TRBV7-2; D gene unclear. The germline V gene has CDR1 SGHTA and CDR2 FQGNSA. The CDR3 runs to 12 residues. V dropped 1 base and J dropped 6 bases, with 4 bases sitting between them. The CDR3 loop reads CASSLDSQPQHF. The DNA for the CDR3 is TGTGCCAGCAGCTTAGACAGTCAGCCCCAGCATTTT.

The chain joins TRBV12-3 or TRBV12-4 to TRBJ1-2; tentatively, D is TRBD1 (6 bases). The V end was cut by 6 bases, the J end by 8 bases, with 16 bases between. The CDR3 is 13 amino acids. The CDR3 protein is CASSPQGSYGYTF. The CDR3 coding sequence is TGTGCCAGCAGCCCGCAGGGGAGTTACGGCTACACCTTC.

This clone is a singleton in its sample. The chain carries TRBV6-6 and TRBJ1-4, with no clear D. The V gene's germline CDR1 is MNHNY and CDR2 SVGAGI (reference sequence). This CDR3 comprises 14 residues. V was pared by 6 bases and J by 4 bases, with 12 bases between. The CDR3 spells CASSDGKFNEKLFF. The CDR3 DNA reads TGTGCCAGCAGCGACGGGAAGTTTAATGAAAAACTGTTTTTT.

The rearrangement joins TRBV7-3 to TRBJ2-1, with TRBD2 matching 11 bases. The length of the CDR3 is 15 residues. The junction had 7 bases not matched to a gene; V was cut back by 6 bases and J by 6 bases. Looked up from germline, CDR1 is SGHTA and CDR2 is FQGTGA. DNA of the CDR3: TGTGCCAGCAGGGCTACTAGCGGGAGCTTCAATGAGCAGTTCTTC. It encodes CASRATSGSFNEQFF. Variable domain in full (rest from reference TRBV7-3 and TRBJ2-1): GAGVSQTPSNKVTEKGKYVELRCDPISGHTALYWYRQSLGQGPEFLIYFQGTGAADDSGLPNDRFFAVRPEGSVSTLKIQRTERGDSAVYLCASRATSGSFNEQFFGPGTRLTVL.

This clone has a count of ten or more. V usage is TRBV7-2 and J usage is TRBJ1-2; TRBD1 aligns across 7 bases. Germline-derived CDR1 and CDR2 are SGHTA and FQGNSA. The CDR3 runs 11 residues. V dropped 5 bases and J dropped 8; count of bases not matched to a gene: 2. The CDR3 nucleotides read TGTGCCAGCAGCCAGGGGGACGGCTACACCTTC. Amino acid sequence: CASSQGDGYTF.

This clone occurred once. The gene calls are TRBV6-6 and TRBJ2-7, with TRBD2 matching over 9 bases. CDR1 is MNHNY, CDR2 SVGAGI, per germline (reference sequence). The V and J ends lost 0 bases and 5 bases, in that order; junction bases with no gene match: 5. The CDR3 is made up of 15 amino acids. CDR3 nucleotide sequence: TGTGCCAGCAGTTACTCCCGACTAGCGGCTAACGAGCAGTACTTC. Translation: CASSYSRLAANEQYF.

The chain carries TRBV9 and TRBJ2-3; D gene uncertain. V was pared by 0 bases and J by 4 bases, with 9 bases between. The CDR3 covers 14 residues. Germline V gene sequence: CDR1 SGDLS, CDR2 YYNGEE. The CDR3 protein is CASSVAPSPDTQYF. CDR3 DNA: TGTGCCAGCAGCGTAGCTCCTAGTCCAGATACGCAGTATTTT.

A single count supports this clone. V and J are TRBV7-9 and TRBJ2-3; no reliable D call. CDR1 is SEHNR and CDR2 is FQNEAQ in the germline V gene (reference sequence). The length of the CDR3 is 11 residues. V lost 5 bases, J lost 6 bases, and 6 bases lay in between. CDR3 sequence reads: CASSLMDTQYF. Written as DNA, the CDR3 is TGTGCCAGCAGCCTTATGGATACGCAGTATTTT.

The rearrangement joins TRBV6-5 to TRBJ1-3, with D perhaps matching TRBD1 (5 bases). This CDR3 spans 14 amino acids. Trimming removed 6 bases at V and 1 base at J, with 10 bases between. Germline assignment: CDR1 MNHEY and CDR2 SVGAGI. The CDR3 protein is CASSQGWSGNTIYF. In DNA, the CDR3 is TGTGCCAGCAGCCAGGGTTGGTCTGGAAACACCATATATTTT.

V is TRBV4-3 and J is TRBJ2-2, with 11 bases identical to TRBD2. CDR1 LGHNA and CDR2 YSLEER come from the germline V gene. The CDR3 runs 17 residues. V lost 4 bases and J lost 1; bases outside the gene matches: 5. The DNA for the CDR3 is TGCGCCAGCAGCCGTAAACTAGCGGGGGTGAACACCGGGGAGCTGTTTTTT. Its translation: CASSRKLAGVNTGELFF.

This clone was seen only a few times. The CDR3 sequence is CASGLRLAGVRVFVETQYF. The DNA of the CDR3 is TGTGCTAGTGGTCTCCGACTAGCGGGAGTTAGAGTCTTTGTAGAGACCCAGTACTTC. The gene calls are TRBV12-5 and TRBJ2-5, with TRBD2 identical over 12 bases. This CDR3 is 19 amino acids long. Trimming at V came to 5 bases and at J to 4 bases, leaving 17 bases not matched to a gene. Germline values: CDR1 LGHNT, CDR2 FRNRAP.

The chain's CDR3 is CASRERTGNSPLHF. Here the CDR3 DNA reads TGCGCCAGCAGGGAACGGACAGGGAATTCACCCCTCCACTTT. The rearrangement links TRBV5-1 to TRBJ1-6; TRBD1 matches at 8 bases. CDR1 is SGHRS, CDR2 YFSETQ, per germline. There are 14 residues in the CDR3. Trimming took 5 bases from V and 7 from J; bases not matched to a gene: 5.

CDR3 sequence: CATSDGGRAAYNEQFF. The CDR3 DNA reads as TGTGCCACCAGTGACGGCGGGAGGGCCGCATACAATGAGCAGTTCTTC. This chain uses TRBV24-1 with TRBJ2-1; 9 bases fit TRBD2. CDR1 KGHDR and CDR2 SFDVKD come from the germline V gene. The CDR3 extends over 16 amino acids. Germline trimming cut 4 bases from V and 4 bases from J; bases unmatched to any gene: 7.

The rearrangement uses TRBV7-9 and TRBJ1-1; TRBD1 matches 7 bases. CDR1 and CDR2 (germline): SEHNR, FQNEAQ (reference sequence). With 5 bases clipped from V and 1 base from J, the junction kept 7 bases outside the gene matches. This CDR3 has 15 residues. CDR3 sequence: CASSPTGTANTEAFF. CDR3 nucleotide sequence: TGTGCCAGCAGCCCTACCGGGACAGCGAACACTGAAGCTTTCTTT.

This clone was observed at least ten times. The genes are TRBV25-1 and TRBJ2-1, with D possibly being TRBD1 (7 bases). V lost 3 bases and J lost 7, with 10 bases in between. From germline, CDR1 is MGHDK and CDR2 SYGVNS. The CDR3 has 13 amino acids. The CDR3 here is CASSDRGRNEQFF. In nucleotides, the CDR3 is TGTGCCAGCAGTGACAGGGGGAGGAATGAGCAGTTCTTC.

This sequence joins TRBV9 and TRBJ2-3; weak D call: TRBD2 (5 bases). Trimming removed 4 bases at V and 8 bases at J, with 17 bases between. CDR1 SGDLS and CDR2 YYNGEE come from the germline V gene. This CDR3 has 14 amino acids. The CDR3 nucleotides read TGTGCCAGCAGCAGCGGAGTTGGGCAAGGTACGCAGTATTTT. Its translation is CASSSGVGQGTQYF.

The chain uses TRBV2 and TRBJ2-5, with TRBD2 matching 11 bases. Germline CDR1 reads SNHLY; CDR2 reads FYNNEI. The CDR3 consists of 15 residues. The ends lost 3 bases at V and 5 bases at J; junction bases unmatched: 5. CDR3: CASSDSGRALETQYF. The DNA for the CDR3 is TGTGCCAGCAGTGATAGCGGGAGGGCCCTGGAGACCCAGTACTTC.